This is a list of T cell receptor beta chains from one sample in a study of blood T cell repertoires in COVID-19. Using immunoSEQ multiplex PCR, the repertoire was profiled, and TCRdb retains in-frame clones only, with some absent. The table lists more than 95,000 clones, over 75% of them singletons. The sample was peripheral blood. All receptors come from an elderly woman with acute or convalescent COVID-19. Each CDR3 is given with its conserved first and last residue. D genes are given only for firm matches. Clone size is not always given. Where it is, it says once, few, many or a class for expanded clones.

j_gene: TRBJ1-5
v_gene: TRBV18
d_gene: TRBD1
abundance: NA
CDR3aa: CASSRTGGSNQPQHF
CDR3nt: TGTGCCAGCTCAAGGACAGGGGGTAGCAATCAGCCCCAGCATTTT

j_gene: TRBJ2-7
v_gene: TRBV25-1
d_gene: NA
abundance: NA
CDR3aa: CASGGKGPSSYEQYF
CDR3nt: TGTGCCAGCGGAGGGAAAGGACCTAGCTCCTACGAGCAGTACTTC

j_gene: TRBJ1-1
v_gene: TRBV11-3
d_gene: NA
abundance: NA
CDR3aa: CASSVNRDTEAFF
CDR3nt: TGTGCCAGCAGCGTCAACAGGGACACTGAAGCTTTCTTT

j_gene: TRBJ2-3
v_gene: TRBV5-1
d_gene: TRBD1
abundance: NA
CDR3aa: CASSLAVTGAGDTQYF
CDR3nt: TGCGCCAGCAGCTTGGCGGTGACAGGGGCTGGTGATACGCAGTATTTT

j_gene: TRBJ1-6
v_gene: TRBV19
d_gene: TRBD1
abundance: NA
CDR3aa: CASRTGGRSYNSPLHF
CDR3nt: TGTGCCAGTAGAACAGGGGGACGCTCCTATAATTCACCCCTCCACTTT

j_gene: TRBJ1-2
v_gene: TRBV7-9
d_gene: NA
abundance: few
CDR3aa: CASTQAGGQNYGYTF
CDR3nt: TGTGCCAGCACCCAGGCCGGGGGGCAAAACTATGGCTACACCTTC

j_gene: TRBJ2-5
v_gene: TRBV2
d_gene: TRBD2
abundance: NA
CDR3aa: CASRGLAGETQYF
CDR3nt: TGTGCCAGCAGAGGGCTAGCGGGCGAGACCCAGTACTTC

j_gene: TRBJ2-1
v_gene: TRBV7-2
d_gene: TRBD1
abundance: NA
CDR3aa: CASSFRNPTGTFF
CDR3nt: TGTGCCAGCAGCTTTAGAAATCCGACAGGGACGTTCTTC

j_gene: TRBJ2-7
v_gene: TRBV11-1
d_gene: NA
abundance: NA
CDR3aa: CASSSGSNLLSGQYF
CDR3nt: TGTGCCAGCAGCTCAGGTTCCAACCTCCTTAGCGGGCAGTACTTC

j_gene: TRBJ2-7
v_gene: TRBV10-1
d_gene: NA
abundance: NA
CDR3aa: CASSPGPYEQYF
CDR3nt: TGCGCCAGCAGTCCCGGTCCTTACGAGCAGTACTTC

j_gene: TRBJ1-4
v_gene: TRBV28
d_gene: NA
abundance: NA
CDR3aa: CASSEQGSANEKLFF
CDR3nt: TGTGCCAGCAGTGAACAGGGATCGGCTAATGAAAAACTGTTTTTT

j_gene: TRBJ1-1
v_gene: TRBV6-1
d_gene: NA
abundance: NA
CDR3aa: CASTRGGDTEAFF
CDR3nt: TGTGCCAGCACTCGGGGGGGGGACACTGAAGCTTTCTTT

j_gene: TRBJ1-1
v_gene: TRBV7-6
d_gene: NA
abundance: once
CDR3aa: CASRGTGREGTEAFF
CDR3nt: TGTGCCAGCAGGGGCACAGGGAGGGAGGGCACTGAAGCTTTCTTT

j_gene: TRBJ1-1
v_gene: TRBV5-1
d_gene: NA
abundance: NA
CDR3aa: CASSLAWGDNTEAFF
CDR3nt: TGCGCCAGCAGCTTGGCCTGGGGAGACAACACTGAAGCTTTCTTT

j_gene: TRBJ1-4
v_gene: TRBV7-2
d_gene: NA
abundance: few
CDR3aa: CASSLQGTNEKLFF
CDR3nt: TGTGCCAGCAGCTTACAGGGGACTAATGAAAAACTGTTTTTT

j_gene: TRBJ2-4
v_gene: TRBV5-6
d_gene: TRBD1
abundance: NA
CDR3aa: CASSFITGENIQYF
CDR3nt: TGTGCCAGCAGCTTCATAACAGGGGAAAACATTCAGTACTTC

j_gene: TRBJ1-1
v_gene: TRBV19
d_gene: TRBD1
abundance: NA
CDR3aa: CASSIQGADTEAFF
CDR3nt: TGTGCCAGTAGTATACAGGGGGCGGACACTGAAGCTTTCTTT

j_gene: TRBJ1-5
v_gene: TRBV14
d_gene: TRBD1
abundance: NA
CDR3aa: CASSRTGRNQPQHF
CDR3nt: TGTGCCAGCAGCCGGACAGGGCGAAATCAGCCCCAGCATTTT

j_gene: TRBJ2-7
v_gene: TRBV4-2
d_gene: TRBD1
abundance: NA
CDR3aa: CASSQDGQGGYEQYF
CDR3nt: TGTGCCAGCAGCCAAGACGGACAGGGGGGTTACGAGCAGTACTTC

j_gene: TRBJ2-6
v_gene: TRBV7-9
d_gene: TRBD1
abundance: NA
CDR3aa: CALTQGASGANVLTF
CDR3nt: TGTGCCTTAACACAGGGGGCCAGTGGGGCCAACGTCCTGACTTTC

j_gene: TRBJ2-7
v_gene: TRBV6-5
d_gene: TRBD1
abundance: NA
CDR3aa: CASTGTASSYEQYF
CDR3nt: TGTGCCAGCACGGGGACAGCGAGCTCCTACGAGCAGTACTTC

j_gene: TRBJ2-1
v_gene: TRBV7-3
d_gene: TRBD2
abundance: NA
CDR3aa: CASSLGTSGGSYNEQFF
CDR3nt: TGTGCCAGCAGCTTAGGGACTAGCGGGGGCTCCTACAATGAGCAGTTCTTC

j_gene: TRBJ2-7
v_gene: TRBV10-3
d_gene: NA
abundance: NA
CDR3aa: CAISGEDYEQYF
CDR3nt: TGTGCCATCAGTGGTGAGGACTACGAGCAGTACTTC

j_gene: TRBJ1-1
v_gene: TRBV3-1/TRBV3-2
d_gene: TRBD1
abundance: NA
CDR3aa: CASSLGQGGSEAFF
CDR3nt: TGTGCCAGCAGCCTCGGACAGGGGGGTTCTGAAGCTTTCTTT

j_gene: TRBJ2-1
v_gene: TRBV20-1
d_gene: TRBD1
abundance: NA
CDR3aa: CSASQGDEQFF
CDR3nt: TGCAGTGCTAGCCAGGGGGATGAGCAGTTCTTC

j_gene: TRBJ2-1
v_gene: TRBV6-2/TRBV6-3
d_gene: TRBD1
abundance: NA
CDR3aa: CASSYLTGGYEQFF
CDR3nt: TGTGCCAGCAGTTACCTTACAGGGGGCTATGAGCAGTTCTTC

j_gene: TRBJ2-1
v_gene: TRBV4-3
d_gene: NA
abundance: few
CDR3aa: CASSHHGDNEQFF
CDR3nt: TGCGCCAGCAGCCACCACGGAGACAATGAGCAGTTCTTC

j_gene: TRBJ2-7
v_gene: TRBV27
d_gene: TRBD2
abundance: once
CDR3aa: CASSLRPGLTSGGGYEQYF
CDR3nt: TGTGCCAGCAGTTTACGCCCGGGCCTGACTAGCGGTGGGGGCTACGAGCAGTACTTC

j_gene: TRBJ1-3
v_gene: TRBV19
d_gene: NA
abundance: NA
CDR3aa: CASSPTPQVRGNTIYF
CDR3nt: TGTGCCAGTAGTCCAACCCCACAGGTTCGTGGAAACACCATATATTTT

j_gene: TRBJ1-2
v_gene: TRBV28
d_gene: TRBD1
abundance: NA
CDR3aa: CASSRDRGLTYGYTF
CDR3nt: TGTGCCAGCAGCAGAGACAGGGGTCTTACGTATGGCTACACCTTC

j_gene: TRBJ2-3
v_gene: TRBV6-6
d_gene: NA
abundance: NA
CDR3aa: CASRADPTDTQYF
CDR3nt: TGTGCCAGCAGAGCCGATCCAACAGATACGCAGTATTTT

j_gene: TRBJ2-3
v_gene: TRBV29-1
d_gene: NA
abundance: NA
CDR3aa: CSVVERRSTDTQYF
CDR3nt: TGCAGCGTTGTCGAACGGCGGAGCACAGATACGCAGTATTTT

j_gene: TRBJ1-1
v_gene: TRBV4-2
d_gene: TRBD1
abundance: NA
CDR3aa: CASSQGDRENEAFF
CDR3nt: TGTGCCAGCAGCCAAGGGGACAGGGAGAATGAAGCTTTCTTT

j_gene: TRBJ1-1
v_gene: TRBV4-2
d_gene: TRBD1
abundance: NA
CDR3aa: CASSHAGGTEAFF
CDR3nt: TGTGCCAGCAGCCATGCAGGGGGCACTGAAGCTTTCTTT

j_gene: TRBJ2-7
v_gene: TRBV18
d_gene: TRBD2
abundance: NA
CDR3aa: CASSLGTSGNEQYF
CDR3nt: TGTGCCAGCTCACTTGGGACTAGCGGGAACGAGCAGTACTTC

j_gene: TRBJ2-3
v_gene: TRBV21-1
d_gene: NA
abundance: NA
CDR3aa: CASSPRTRKDTDTQYF
CDR3nt: TGTGCCAGCAGCCCCCGGACACGAAAGGACACAGATACGCAGTATTTT

j_gene: TRBJ1-6
v_gene: TRBV2
d_gene: TRBD1
abundance: once
CDR3aa: CAVRDRETSPLHF
CDR3nt: TGTGCCGTCAGGGACAGGGAGACTTCACCCCTCCACTTT

j_gene: TRBJ2-3
v_gene: TRBV4-2
d_gene: NA
abundance: NA
CDR3aa: CASSQGGANTQYF
CDR3nt: TGTGCCAGCAGCCAAGGCGGGGCCAATACGCAGTATTTT

j_gene: TRBJ1-2
v_gene: TRBV5-1
d_gene: TRBD1
abundance: NA
CDR3aa: CASSADYRTGPGYGYTF
CDR3nt: TGCGCCAGCAGCGCCGATTATAGGACAGGGCCTGGCTATGGCTACACCTTC

j_gene: TRBJ2-7
v_gene: TRBV6-5
d_gene: TRBD2
abundance: NA
CDR3aa: CASSYEGLAGVLEQYF
CDR3nt: TGTGCCAGCAGTTACGAGGGACTAGCGGGAGTACTCGAGCAGTACTTC

j_gene: TRBJ2-5
v_gene: TRBV19
d_gene: TRBD2
abundance: NA
CDR3aa: CASSIMGLAEETQYF
CDR3nt: TGTGCCAGTAGTATTATGGGACTAGCGGAAGAGACCCAGTACTTC

j_gene: TRBJ2-3
v_gene: TRBV5-1
d_gene: TRBD1
abundance: few
CDR3aa: CASSIGQAGTDTQYF
CDR3nt: TGCGCCAGCAGCATCGGACAGGCAGGCACAGATACGCAGTATTTT

j_gene: TRBJ2-3
v_gene: TRBV10-1
d_gene: TRBD2
abundance: once
CDR3aa: CASSGGAAASGATDTQYF
CDR3nt: TGCGCCAGCAGTGGGGGGGCCGCGGCTAGCGGGGCAACAGATACGCAGTATTTT

j_gene: TRBJ1-1
v_gene: TRBV20-1
d_gene: NA
abundance: NA
CDR3aa: CSAMDRRLAFF
CDR3nt: TGCAGTGCCATGGACAGACGGCTAGCTTTCTTT

j_gene: TRBJ1-6
v_gene: TRBV5-4
d_gene: NA
abundance: NA
CDR3aa: CASSLAHNNSPLHF
CDR3nt: TGTGCCAGCAGCTTGGCACATAATAATTCACCCCTCCACTTT

j_gene: TRBJ2-1
v_gene: TRBV4-1
d_gene: TRBD2
abundance: NA
CDR3aa: CASSPSGASGGRGEQFF
CDR3nt: TGCGCCAGCAGCCCGTCGGGGGCTAGCGGGGGGCGCGGAGAGCAGTTCTTC